The rows below give T cell receptor beta chains drawn from one sample of a study of CD8 T cells in Susac syndrome. TCRdb independently ran MiXCR on the immunoSEQ multiplex PCR reads; one entry per CDR3 protein. The data hold some 150,000 distinct CDR3 sequences, with less than 95% observed a single time. The source material was CD4+ T cells from PBMCs. The receptors originated from a human donor in good health. Both conserved end residues are part of each CDR3. A D gene is named only where the DNA matches it firmly. Clone size is given for some rows only: seen once, a few or many times, or a class if the clone is expanded.

clone size	D gene	J gene	V gene	CDR3 DNA	CDR3 protein
-	-	TRBJ1-3	TRBV20-1	TGCAGTGCTAGGCTACAGGGTTCTGGAAACACCATATATTTT	CSARLQGSGNTIYF
-	-	TRBJ1-6	TRBV20-1	TGCAGTGCTAGAGGCTGGACCCAGGAGGATAATTCACCCCTCCACTTT	CSARGWTQEDNSPLHF
-	TRBD1	TRBJ2-7	TRBV30	TGTGCCTGGAGTGAAGGAGGGACAGGGACCTACGAGCAGTACTTC	CAWSEGGTGTYEQYF
-	TRBD1	TRBJ2-7	TRBV27	TGTGCCAGCAGTTTGAACAGGGGTCACGAGCAGTACTTC	CASSLNRGHEQYF
-	-	TRBJ2-7	TRBV5-1	TGCGCCAGCAGCTTGGCAAACGGGCCCTACGAGCAGTACTTC	CASSLANGPYEQYF
-	-	TRBJ2-7	TRBV12-3/TRBV12-4	TGTGCCAGCAGTTTAACCGGGGGCGCCTCCTACGAGCAGTACTTC	CASSLTGGASYEQYF
-	-	TRBJ2-3	TRBV30	TGTGCCTGGAGTGCGGGGCGAAATACGCAGTATTTT	CAWSAGRNTQYF
-	-	TRBJ2-2	TRBV28	TGTGCCAGCAGAACGCGACGCGCCGGGGAGCTGTTTTTT	CASRTRRAGELFF
-	-	TRBJ2-3	TRBV29-1	TGCAGCGCTAAGGGGGGGCCTCCCACAGATACGCAGTATTTT	CSAKGGPPTDTQYF
-	-	TRBJ2-7	TRBV25-1	TGTGCCAGCAGTGATACAGGGGGGGTCTACGAGCAGTACTTC	CASSDTGGVYEQYF
once	-	TRBJ2-7	TRBV27	TGTGCCAGCAGCCTGGACAGCCGGGGTGAGCAGTACTTC	CASSLDSRGEQYF
-	-	TRBJ2-7	TRBV20-1	TGCAGTGCGCTGCGAGGGGATGGTTACGAGCAGTACTTC	CSALRGDGYEQYF
-	TRBD1	TRBJ1-2	TRBV7-2	TGTGCCAGCAGCTCGGGACAGGTTTTAGCCTCTAACTATGGCTACACCTTC	CASSSGQVLASNYGYTF
-	TRBD2	TRBJ2-7	TRBV27	TGTGCCAGCAGTTTAAGACTAGCCCAAACGGACTACGAGCAGTACTTC	CASSLRLAQTDYEQYF
-	-	TRBJ1-2	TRBV7-9	TGTGCCAGCAGCTTAGAAGCCAGGATTAACTATGGCTACACCTTC	CASSLEARINYGYTF
-	TRBD1	TRBJ2-7	TRBV20-1	TGCAGTGCTAGACCCGGGACAGGGGCCTACCAGCAGTACTTC	CSARPGTGAYQQYF
once	TRBD2	TRBJ2-1	TRBV10-3	TGTGCCGTACGTCCGCGACTAGCGGGAGCGATCGATGAGCAGTTCTTC	CAVRPRLAGAIDEQFF
-	-	TRBJ2-5	TRBV30	TGTGCCTGGAGTCCAGGGGTGACCCAGTACTTC	CAWSPGVTQYF
-	TRBD1	TRBJ2-4	TRBV5-1	TGCGCCAGCACCTTGACAGGGGGTGAGGAAAACATTCAGTACTTC	CASTLTGGEENIQYF
-	TRBD1	TRBJ1-3	TRBV29-1	TGCAGCGTGACAGGGGGACAAGGAAACACCATATATTTT	CSVTGGQGNTIYF
-	TRBD1	TRBJ1-2	TRBV3-1	TGTGCCAGCAGCCAAGTTACCGGGACAGCCCCCGGCTACACCTTC	CASSQVTGTAPGYTF
-	-	TRBJ1-2	TRBV29-1	TGCAGCGTTGAGTGGGACACAGCTAACTATGGCTACACCTTC	CSVEWDTANYGYTF
-	-	TRBJ2-3	TRBV28	TGTGCCAGCAGTCATGGCGATACGCAGTATTTT	CASSHGDTQYF
once	TRBD2	TRBJ2-7	TRBV18	TGTGCCAGCTCACAGACTAGCGGCTCCTACGAGCAGTACTTC	CASSQTSGSYEQYF
-	-	TRBJ2-5	TRBV28	TGTGCCAGCGGGGGGAGAGCGCAGTACTTC	CASGGRAQYF
-	TRBD1	TRBJ1-2	TRBV7-9	TGTGCCAGCAGCCCCCCAGGGGGCGGTTTTGGCTACACCTTC	CASSPPGGGFGYTF
-	TRBD1	TRBJ2-7	TRBV2	TGTGCCAGCAGTGGGGAGACAGGGGGAGCCTACGAGCAGTACTTC	CASSGETGGAYEQYF
few	-	TRBJ1-2	TRBV12-5	TGTGCTAGTGGTCAAGCTAACTATGGCTACACCTTC	CASGQANYGYTF
-	-	TRBJ2-3	TRBV30	TGTGCCTGTCACAACCCTAACCAGGTTCAGTATTTT	CACHNPNQVQYF
-	-	TRBJ1-2	TRBV2	TGTGCCAGCAGTGCACCGTCGGGTTCAGGCTACACCTTC	CASSAPSGSGYTF
-	-	TRBJ1-2	TRBV29-1	TGCAGCGTTGAATCTGGGGTCACGACAGTATATGGCTACACCTTC	CSVESGVTTVYGYTF
-	-	TRBJ1-2	TRBV3-1	TGTGCCAGCAGACTCAGCGGGGGTGATGGCTACACCTTC	CASRLSGGDGYTF
-	-	TRBJ2-7	TRBV4-1	TGCGCCAGCAGCCAAGTCGGAGCGCCCTTGGATGAGCAGTACTTC	CASSQVGAPLDEQYF
-	-	TRBJ1-2	TRBV27	TGTGCCAGCAGACTAGGGGACCTCTATGGCTACACCTTC	CASRLGDLYGYTF
once	TRBD1	TRBJ2-2	TRBV11-2	TGTGCCAGCAGCTGGGGCAGGGGGCCCCAAACCGGGGAGCTGTTTTTT	CASSWGRGPQTGELFF
-	-	TRBJ1-2	TRBV24-1	TGTGCCACCAGCTTGGACAAGGAGTCTAACTATGGCTACACCTTC	CATSLDKESNYGYTF
-	-	TRBJ2-1	TRBV27	TGTGCCAGCAGTCGCCAGGGAAACCATGAGCAGTTCTTC	CASSRQGNHEQFF
-	TRBD2	TRBJ2-1	TRBV5-1	TGCGCCAGCCGTCCTAGCGGTTACAATGAGCAGTTCTTC	CASRPSGYNEQFF
-	TRBD1	TRBJ2-7	TRBV20-1	TGCAGTGCTAGGCGAACAGGGGGAACCTACGAGCAGTACTTC	CSARRTGGTYEQYF
-	TRBD1	TRBJ1-1	TRBV29-1	TGCAGCGTTGAAGGAAACAGGGGAGTTGGTGAAGCTTTCTTT	CSVEGNRGVGEAFF
-	TRBD2	TRBJ2-7	TRBV30	TGTGCCTGGAAGTACAGCGGGGCCTCCTACGAGCAGTACTTC	CAWKYSGASYEQYF
-	TRBD1	TRBJ1-2	TRBV28	TGTGCCAGCAGCCACATACAGGGGGCGTATGGCTACACCTTC	CASSHIQGAYGYTF
-	-	TRBJ2-4	TRBV2	TGTGCCACCTCAGGGGACTTAGCCAAAAACATTCAGTACTTC	CATSGDLAKNIQYF
-	-	TRBJ2-7	TRBV5-4	TGTGCCAGCAGCTTGGAGCTAGCGAGAAGCTCCTACGAGCAGTACTTC	CASSLELARSSYEQYF
-	-	TRBJ1-4	TRBV30	TGTGCCTTTGAGGGTTGGGAAAAACTGTTTTTT	CAFEGWEKLFF
-	-	TRBJ2-7	TRBV15	TGTGCCACCAGCAGAGGTGGGGGGCGGCTTCTCCCCTACGAGCAGTACTTC	CATSRGGGRLLPYEQYF
once	TRBD2	TRBJ2-1	TRBV20-1	TGCGGTGCCCCCGCGGGGACTAGTCGGGCCAATGAGCAGTTCTTC	CGAPAGTSRANEQFF
-	-	TRBJ2-3	TRBV2	TGTGCCAGCAGTCCCGACCGCACAGATACGCAGTATTTT	CASSPDRTDTQYF